The 22 T cell receptor beta chains in this list originate from one sample, sequenced in a study of T cell changes during pregnancy in multiple sclerosis. Here immunoSEQ multiplex PCR was the method, and the copy in TCRdb shows in-frame clones only, minus some. The sample yields about 67,000 clones, 75% to 95% seen once. The source material was peripheral blood, sampled in the first trimester of pregnancy. These receptors all come from a female donor with multiple sclerosis, enrolled in a pregnancy study.

The chain carries TRBV10-3 and TRBJ2-1, with TRBD1 identical over 12 bases. J lost 6 bases, V lost 3 bases, and 6 bases had no gene match. Germline V lookup: CDR1 ENHRY, CDR2 SYGVKD. This CDR3 is 16 amino acids long. As DNA, the CDR3 is TGTGCCATCAGTGAAAACCGGGACAGGGGGCTCAATGAGCAGTTCTTC. As protein: CAISENRDRGLNEQFF.

This clone was recorded once. The CDR3 protein is CASSLGDNSPLHF. DNA for the CDR3: TGTGCCAGCAGCCTCGGGGATAATTCACCCCTCCACTTT. This chain uses TRBV2 with TRBJ1-6; D ambiguous. The CDR3 runs 13 residues. The V end lost 6 bases, the J end lost 5 bases, and 8 bases lay between the germline ends. CDR1 and CDR2 from the germline V gene are SNHLY and FYNNEI. Supplemented by reference TRBV2 and TRBJ1-6, the full variable domain reads EPEVTQTPSHQVTQMGQEVILRCVPISNHLYFYWYRQILGQKVEFLVSFYNNEISEKSEIFDDQFSVERPDGSNFTLKIRSTKLEDSAMYFCASSLGDNSPLHFGNGTRLTVT.

V usage is TRBV10-3 and J usage is TRBJ2-2; 8 positions match TRBD1. CDR3 length: 15 residues. Trimming removed 6 bases from V and 0 bases from J; junction bases left unmatched: 3. The V gene's germline CDR1 is ENHRY and CDR2 SYGVKD. CDR3 sequence: CAISRDRPNTGELFF. The CDR3 nucleotides are TGTGCCATCAGCCGGGACAGGCCGAACACCGGGGAGCTGTTTTTT.

The chain recombines TRBV27 with TRBJ1-4; tentatively, D is TRBD1 (5 bases). Trimming took off 3 bases at V and 3 bases at J, with 11 bases between the two ends. Germline CDR1 is MNHEY and CDR2 is SMNVEV (reference sequence). The CDR3 runs 15 residues. Here the CDR3 reads CASSFRRTSNEKLFF. CDR3 in DNA: TGTGCCAGCAGTTTCCGAAGGACATCTAATGAAAAACTGTTTTTT.

This CDR3 reads CASSWGRGGYEQYF. Written as DNA, the CDR3 is TGTGCCAGCAGTTGGGGCAGGGGCGGATACGAGCAGTACTTC. The chain combines TRBV28 with TRBJ2-7; TRBD1 is a possible D gene (6 bases). Germline values: CDR1 MDHEN, CDR2 SYDVKM. The CDR3 sequence is 14 residues long. The germline V and J ends were trimmed by 4 bases and 4 bases, with 14 bases remaining between them.

J is TRBJ2-7 and V is TRBV7-9, with TRBD2 matching 7 bases. J lost 4 bases, V lost 4 bases, and 10 bases had no gene match. CDR3 size: 15 residues. Per the germline V gene, CDR1 is SEHNR and CDR2 is FQNEAQ (reference sequence). CDR3 protein: CASSSTGTTLYEQYF. The CDR3 nucleotides read TGTGCCAGCAGCTCCACCGGGACTACCCTATACGAGCAGTACTTC.

CDR3 protein: CASSFQGRVSYGYTF. The CDR3 DNA reads TGTGCCAGCAGTTTCCAGGGTCGGGTTAGCTATGGCTACACCTTC. This chain links TRBV6-5 with TRBJ1-2, with D possibly TRBD1 on 5 matching bases. The CDR3 totals 15 residues. Germline CDR1 reads MNHEY; CDR2 reads SVGAGI. V lost 4 bases and J lost 4, with 16 bases in between.

V usage is TRBV27 and J usage is TRBJ1-6; D unclear. V lost 6 bases, J lost 0 bases, and 9 bases lay in between. The CDR3 is 15 amino acids. Germline V gene sequence: CDR1 MNHEY, CDR2 SMNVEV (reference sequence). The CDR3 DNA reads as TGTGCCAGCAGGAGATCGAGCTCCTATAATTCACCCCTCCACTTT. Its translation is CASRRSSSYNSPLHF.

The chain combines TRBV4-2 with TRBJ1-2; 7 positions agree with TRBD1. The germline V gene encodes CDR1 LGHNA and CDR2 YNFKEQ. V was pared by 5 bases and J by 7 bases, with 10 bases of the junction left unmatched. CDR3 length: 14 residues. The CDR3 region has the DNA TGTGCCAGCAGCTCCACTACAGGGGAAGGTGGCTACACCTTC. Protein product: CASSSTTGEGGYTF.

The V and J genes are TRBV5-1 and TRBJ2-3, with D maybe TRBD1 (6 bases). CDR3 length: 14 amino acids. Trimming removed 7 bases from V and 2 bases from J, with 14 bases in between. Germline lookup yields CDR1 SGHRS and CDR2 YFSETQ. CDR3 region: CASHLRGFTDTQYF. Here the CDR3 DNA reads TGCGCCAGCCACCTCAGGGGTTTCACAGATACGCAGTATTTT.

The CDR3 nucleotides are TGTGCCAGCACCCCACGGGGACAGGGTAGTACCGGGGAGCTGTTTTTT. This codes for CASTPRGQGSTGELFF. The rearrangement uses TRBV7-9 and TRBJ2-2; 9 bases are shared with TRBD1. J was trimmed by 5 bases and V by 7 bases; bases with no gene match: 11. The CDR3 is made up of 16 amino acids. Germline CDR1 reads SEHNR; CDR2 reads FQNEAQ (reference sequence).

The J gene is TRBJ2-1, the V gene TRBV15; D is perhaps TRBD2 (5 bases). Trimming took 5 bases from V and 0 from J, leaving 14 bases between them. The CDR3 runs 16 residues. Germline V gene lookup returns CDR1 LNHNV and CDR2 YYDKDF (reference sequence). CDR3 loop: CATSLYTGSSYNEQFF. CDR3 bases: TGTGCCACCAGCTTATATACGGGGAGCTCCTACAATGAGCAGTTCTTC.

The genes are TRBV19 and TRBJ2-2; 7 bases are a match to TRBD1. V shed 8 bases and J 9 bases; nucleotides not matched to a gene: 18. Per germline, CDR1 LNHDA and CDR2 SQIVND (reference sequence). The CDR3 extends over 16 amino acids. CDR3 nucleotides: TGTGCCAGTGGACCTACAGGGGCGGAAAGGTGGCGGGAGCTGTTTTTT. Encoded protein: CASGPTGAERWRELFF. Looking up the rest from reference TRBV19 and TRBJ2-2 gives the full variable domain: DGGITQSPKYLFRKEGQNVTLSCEQNLNHDAMYWYRQDPGQGLRLIYYSQIVNDFQKGDIAEGYSVSREKKESFPLTVTSAQKNPTAFYLCASGPTGAERWRELFFGEGSRLTVL.

The chain has TRBV9 and TRBJ1-1; 9 bases map to TRBD1. The junction had 2 bases not matched to a gene; V was cut back by 2 bases and J by 0 bases. The germline V gene encodes CDR1 SGDLS and CDR2 YYNGEE. This CDR3 is 15 amino acids long. The CDR3 sequence: CASSVGQGLNTEAFF. The DNA for the CDR3 is TGTGCCAGCAGCGTGGGACAGGGACTGAACACTGAAGCTTTCTTT. Variable domain in full (rest from reference TRBV9 and TRBJ1-1): DSGVTQTPKHLITATGQRVTLRCSPRSGDLSVYWYQQSLDQGLQFLIQYYNGEERAKGNILERFSAQQFPDLHSELNLSSLELGDSALYFCASSVGQGLNTEAFFGQGTRLTVV.

This sequence joins TRBV7-3 and TRBJ1-1; 12 bases fit TRBD1. Trimming removed 0 bases from V and 6 bases from J; junction bases left unmatched: 2. Germline CDR1 reads SGHTA; CDR2 reads FQGTGA. The CDR3 runs 15 residues. CDR3 loop: CASSLTGTGGSEAFF. The CDR3, as DNA: TGTGCCAGCAGCTTAACAGGGACAGGGGGCTCTGAAGCTTTCTTT.

The chain carries TRBV25-1 and TRBJ2-3, with D unclear. Between the trimmed V and J ends, which lost 0 bases and 5 bases, there was a span of 9 bases. The CDR3 has 14 amino acids. From germline, CDR1 is MGHDK and CDR2 SYGVNS. In DNA, the CDR3 is TGTGCCAGCAGTGAATATGTGGCTGGAGATACGCAGTATTTT. Protein: CASSEYVAGDTQYF.

V gene TRBV5-6 combines with J gene TRBJ1-5, with D possibly being TRBD1 (6 bases). Germline CDR1 SGHDT, CDR2 YYEEEE. Trimming cost V 5 bases and J 5 bases, with 11 bases left between them. CDR3 length equals 13 residues. The CDR3 nucleotides are TGTGCCAGCAGTCGCGGACAGTATCAGCCCCAGCATTTT. Protein product: CASSRGQYQPQHF.

This chain uses TRBV11-2 with TRBJ2-1; 8 bases line up with TRBD2. Germline V gene lookup returns CDR1 SGHAT and CDR2 FQNNGV. The CDR3 runs 16 residues. J lost 5 bases, V lost 1 base, and 7 bases had no gene match. CDR3 sequence: CASSLGILAANNEQFF. CDR3 nucleotide sequence: TGTGCCAGCAGCTTAGGAATACTAGCGGCCAACAATGAGCAGTTCTTC.

The V call is TRBV10-3, the J call TRBJ2-7; perhaps TRBD2 as D (6 bases). The CDR3 has 13 amino acids. Trimming shortened V by 6 bases and J by 6 bases, and 15 bases separated the two germline ends. CDR1 is ENHRY and CDR2 is SYGVKD in the germline V gene. CDR3 sequence: CAISGTGDGEQYF. CDR3 nucleotide sequence: TGTGCCATCAGCGGGACGGGGGATGGCGAGCAGTACTTC.

The rearrangement joins TRBV5-1 to TRBJ2-1, with 10 nucleotides matching TRBD2. The CDR3 has 17 amino acids. Trimming at V came to 6 bases and at J to 5 bases, leaving 14 bases not matched to a gene. CDR1 is SGHRS and CDR2 is YFSETQ in the germline V gene. CDR3 sequence reads: CASTPRRLAGANNEQFF. CDR3 DNA sequence: TGCGCCAGCACTCCCCGCCGGCTAGCGGGGGCGAACAATGAGCAGTTCTTC.

This chain uses TRBV5-4 with TRBJ1-2, with D perhaps matching TRBD1 (5 bases). Germline assignment: CDR1 SGHNT and CDR2 YYREEE (reference sequence). The CDR3 extends over 12 amino acids. The ends were cut back, 0 bases at V and 5 bases at J, with 5 bases in the middle. CDR3 region: CASSLEGYGYTF. DNA for the CDR3: TGTGCCAGCAGCTTGGAGGGGTATGGCTACACCTTC.

This chain links TRBV29-1 with TRBJ1-6; TRBD1 aligns across 9 bases. Trimming removed 7 bases from V and 7 bases from J; junction bases left unmatched: 5. This CDR3 has 13 amino acids. Germline assignment: CDR1 SQVTM and CDR2 ANQGSEA. CDR3 region: CSARTGANSPLHF. The DNA for the CDR3 is TGCAGCGCTAGGACAGGGGCGAATTCACCCCTCCACTTT.